This T cell receptor (beta chain) stems from a study of cytomegalovirus exposure and HLA in healthy donors. Overall study findings and caveats: The study dropped some indistinguishable V segments, TRBV6-2 and TRBV6-3 among them.

With regard to this clone: Its specificity is not known.

PCR primers comprised 60 Vbeta and 13 Jbeta primers. Profiled with immunoSEQ multiplex PCR; TCRdb holds only in-frame clones, not every one. The sample includes about 94,000 clones, approximately 80% seen only once; the top ten take about a tenth. Germline assignment: CDR1 LNHDA and CDR2 SQIVND (reference sequence). The length of the CDR3 is 14 residues. The chain is built from TRBV19 and TRBJ2-5; 7 bases match TRBD1. Matching the DNA end better, TRBJ2-7 makes the J call doubtful. The clonotype originates from a human donor in good health. The sequencing sample was made of PBMCs. CDR3 coding DNA: TGTGCCAGTAGGCCTTCCGGGACAGTGGCCGAGCAGTACTTC. The encoded protein is CASRPSGTVAEQYF.